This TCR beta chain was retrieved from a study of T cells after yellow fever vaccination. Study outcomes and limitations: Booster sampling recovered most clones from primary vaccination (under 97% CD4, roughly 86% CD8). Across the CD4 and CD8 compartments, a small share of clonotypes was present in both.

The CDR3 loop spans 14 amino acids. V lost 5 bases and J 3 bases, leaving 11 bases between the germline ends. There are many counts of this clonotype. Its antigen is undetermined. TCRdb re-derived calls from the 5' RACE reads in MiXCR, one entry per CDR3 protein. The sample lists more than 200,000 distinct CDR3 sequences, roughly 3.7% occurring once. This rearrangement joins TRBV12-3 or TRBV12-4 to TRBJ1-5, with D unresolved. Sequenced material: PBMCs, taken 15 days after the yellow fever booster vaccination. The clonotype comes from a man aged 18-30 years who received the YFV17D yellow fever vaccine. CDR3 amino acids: CASSTGFPNQPQHF. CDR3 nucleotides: TGTGCCAGCAGTACGGGGTTTCCCAATCAGCCCCAGCATTTT.